This TCR beta chain was identified in a study of cytomegalovirus exposure and HLA in healthy donors (dated by TCRdb to the late 2010s). Concerning the study at large: According to an earlier analysis of a few hundred of the donors, some 180 million T cells yielded over 100 million unique TCR beta sequences and around 280 Gb of sequence data. To predict cytomegalovirus infection status, the study brought together high-throughput TCR immunosequencing, statistical association of individual TCRs with disease status, and machine learning. Every repertoire in the discovery cohort had been generated on one and the same sequencing platform. On average, 235,054 unique TCR beta nucleotide sequences were sequenced per donor among more than 350 genotyped donors of the cohort, with roughly 18% of those sequences being non-productive. Donor age, sex, ethnicity and CMV serostatus were compiled together with the repertoire data. The study was designed to test whether signatures of past pathogen exposure could be identified by cataloging public T cell receptors. The T cell repertoires of 666 subjects were profiled by immunosequencing and related to cytomegalovirus serostatus. A later genetic analysis took genome-wide SNP genotypes for about 55% of the roughly 700 donors and used that subset as a discovery cohort. An early release covering about 600 HLA-typed donors comprised 300 to 350 gigabases of sequencing data and approximately 85 million unique TCR sequences. Among the roughly 400 genotyped donors, about 85% belonged to the genetic ancestry cluster associated with self-reported Caucasian donors. An earlier analysis of some 500 of the donors used high-throughput TCR beta sequencing to judge whether each TCR beta V gene segment behaved as functional or pseudogenic. Roughly 5 DR-DQ haplotypes were handled as single units for association and clustering, since linkage in the cohort was strong. Typing coverage differed by locus: A, B, C, DRB1 and DQB1 were typed in roughly 620-630 donors, DQA1 in 522, DPA1 in around 600, and DPB1 in about 450. Both class I and class II loci were covered by HLA typing, at four-digit resolution. In the later analysis, no new phenotypic data were used to find candidate immune exposures; instead, reliance was placed on TCR beta sequences and their occurrence across donors. In addition to the first cohort of roughly 700 subjects, a separate validation cohort of over 90 different subjects was used. A later analysis re-analyzed previously published TCR beta repertoires from about 730 donors and added high-resolution HLA genotyping to study TCR occurrence patterns.

The cohort was made up of approximately 670 healthy bone marrow donors. At the time of sampling, every cohort member was nominally healthy, though immune exposures that went unrecorded were likely present. The donor tested CMV seronegative, placing the donor among the 350 or so seronegative members of the cohort. A peripheral blood sample was provided by each donor, and peripheral blood mononuclear cells were used for TCR beta sequencing. Genomic DNA was extracted from the blood cell samples with the Qiagen DNeasy Blood Extraction Kit. The method was the immunoSEQ multiplex PCR assay. The multiplex PCR relied on a mix of 60 forward primers for TCR Vbeta segments and 13 reverse primers for TCR Jbeta segments. The CDR3 region of rearranged TCR beta genes was amplified from genomic DNA by a multiplex PCR assay. On the Illumina HiSeq System, the amplified TCR beta libraries were sequenced as 87-base-pair reads. The original pipeline was this. Across the 670 or so repertoires, a later analysis counted approximately 83 million unique TCR beta chains, around 11 million of which were shared by at least two donors. To remove PCR and sequencing errors, raw reads were error-corrected and collapsed into unique sequences using a nearest-neighbor algorithm that merged closely related sequences. To assign V, D and J gene segments, CDR3 sequences were aligned to IMGT reference sequences. For a sequence to be retained, a match of at least six nucleotides to both a V gene segment and a J gene segment was required. A rearrangement was called productive if the CDR3 had no stop codons and remained in frame with V and J, and every other rearrangement was called non-productive. CDR3 was defined according to IMGT convention as the region running from the second conserved V-encoded cysteine to the conserved J-encoded phenylalanine. The earlier analysis of 500 to 650 of the donors excluded any sequence lacking an unambiguous match to a single V gene segment. In an earlier analysis of some 590 of the donors, a V segment was called functional when productive rearrangements were above 56.7%, and segregating when the standard deviation between donors exceeded 5%. A statistical classification framework was developed to diagnose cytomegalovirus status using the catalog of TCR beta chain sequences. In a later analysis, TCR nucleotide sequences were compared against IMGT/GENE-DB human TR gene sequences so that V and J genes could be assigned. Using the TCRdist pipeline, a later analysis assigned CDR3 sequences along with most-parsimonious VDJ recombination scenarios. In a later analysis, every TCR beta chain was defined by the combination of its CDR3 amino acid sequence and its V-gene family, and reads without a unique V-gene family were dropped. In a later analysis, several hundred highly shared, low-generation-probability nucleotide sequences were removed to address suspected cross-contamination and a sequencing artifact. For each public chain, a later analysis derived a clonal expansion index from normalized ranks of inferred template counts within each repertoire. Generation probabilities in a later analysis came from a VDJ recombination model fitted to out-of-frame rearrangements, and those results were checked against IGoR. In a later analysis, hypergeometric tests were used to score TCR-TCR, TCR-HLA and TCR-CMV co-occurrence, with a repertoire-size bias correction applied to TCR pairs. False discovery rates were estimated in a later analysis by permuting HLA or CMV assignments 20 times. In a later analysis, co-occurring TCRs were grouped with DBSCAN, and TCRdist sequence similarity was added when clustering was performed within HLA-allele-positive subsets. Repertoires with fewer than 30,000 or more than 120,000 public chains, plus five repertoires with anomalous nucleotide sharing, were excluded from co-occurrence clustering. TCRdb stores this immuneACCESS table with in-frame sequences only. Part of the clones is absent; in the studies checked, under half of the shortfall reflects unresolved V genes, and no reason is known for the rest. The V and J calls and clone size come from that table; D and trimming were worked out from the DNA. The sample includes some 700 clones, with approximately 55% observed a single time. Of the sample, roughly 25% is held by the ten largest clones.

This clone was seen a few times. The target of this receptor is not known. Mismatch with germline at one junction end may stem from a read error. The same CDR3 also results from other DNA sequences found in this sample. The research as a whole found: Some IMGT-functional V segments, including TRBV6-2 and TRBV6-3, could not be told apart with the 87-base-pair reads, so those segments were excluded. In a later genetic analysis, a missense DCLRE1C variant was associated with V-gene and J-gene trimming of TCR beta chains, and the association was replicated in an independent cohort. Most TCR sequences were observed very rarely across donors, whereas some public TCRs were present in many individuals. Because counts were too low, more than 15 rarely observed V segments, including chromosome 9 orphons, were left out of the earlier analysis of 587 of the donors. The authors suggested that the approach could potentially be generalized to other disease states and immunological phenotypes. A total of 150 or so TCR beta chains were listed by the study as associated with cytomegalovirus. A further reported finding was that TCR beta sequences accurately predicted the HLA-A and HLA-B alleles for most subjects in the first cohort. Roughly uniform sequencing depth across donors was assumed in presence/absence analyses, although this assumption may not hold. Assigning TCR associations to individual alleles was difficult when HLA alleles, especially DR and DQ, strongly co-occurred. Because some donors lacked HLA typing at each locus, the association tests relied only on the typed subset. According to a later genetic analysis, donors in an Asian-associated ancestry cluster had fewer N-insertions in productive TCRs than the approximately 610-donor mean. A later analysis found that most CMV-associated TCR beta chains appeared HLA-restricted, with HLA associations seemingly driven largely by CMV exposure. In a later analysis, HLA-associated TCR beta chains showed more clonal expansion and lower generation probabilities than non-associated chains that were equally common. A later analysis found that TCR association rates varied across HLA loci, with DRB1 alleles showing the most associated TCRs and HLA-C alleles the fewest. In a later analysis, around 15,000 TCR beta sequences were associated with specific HLA alleles at a false discovery rate of 0.05. In an earlier analysis of about 550 of the donors, most TCR beta V segments were observed in productive rearrangements about 90% or about 30% of the time, broadly matching IMGT annotations. A cluster of highly shared sequence variants was judged likely to represent a technical artifact of the sequencing pipeline. CMV serostatus was the only immune exposure information available for the cohort. A later analysis reported that several top co-occurrence clusters appeared linked to parvovirus B19, influenza, CMV and Epstein-Barr virus. Linkage disequilibrium might explain the correlated functional status among segregating V segments, but an unknown experimental factor could not be excluded. The classifier was reported to diagnose cytomegalovirus status with high specificity and sensitivity in both the original cohort and the validation cohort. This cohort had only TCR beta chains sequenced, and the lack of alpha or paired-chain data limited which features could be detected. In vitro tests confirmed that three of the cytomegalovirus-associated TCR beta chains recognize cytomegalovirus antigens.

From cysteine to phenylalanine, the CDR3 is 13 amino acids long. Only the CDR3 region is kept as DNA, spanning 39 bases read in frame from base 1. According to the germline V gene, CDR1 reads MNHEY and CDR2 reads SVGAGI. The sequence came from a man in his forties in good health and CMV-seronegative. This chain is built from TRBV6-5 and TRBJ2-5; the D gene is perhaps TRBD2, from 5 matching bases. Sequencing was done on a sample of PBMCs. The nucleotides read TGCGCCAGCAGTTACGGTGGGAGTAAGACCCAGTACTTC. Translated, this gives CASSYGGSKTQYF.